A single sample is the source of the 9 T cell receptor beta chains below, sequenced in a study of T cell repertoires in cytomegalovirus infection (dated by TCRdb to between 2017 and 2020). These receptors lack a known antigen. Instrument on record: Illumina HiSeq 1500. TCRdb reprocessing: public reads trimmed at Q25 with fastp, clones called with MiXCR, in-frame beta chains kept. Rows with a matching CDR3 protein are joined into one entry that keeps the most common DNA and genes. This sample comprises some 150,000 distinct CDR3 sequences, around 30% of them detected only once. The ten largest account for 45% to 60% of the sample. The label giving this sample's treatment or condition can be read as: in vitro stimulation with specific CMV peptide epitopes to enrich CMV-specific T cells. The specimen was CD8+ T cells from cultured PBMCs, collected from culture after CMV antigen stimulation. The receptor set was obtained from a human donor in good health (CMV status not recorded). Some clones in this sample may be carry-over from other donors' samples.

This clonotype was detected only a few times. This chain joins TRBV28 and TRBJ1-2; TRBD1 agrees at 11 bases. Germline values: CDR1 MDHEN, CDR2 SYDVKM. The ends lost 7 bases at V and 8 bases at J; junction bases unmatched: 9. The CDR3 sequence is 14 residues long. This chain's CDR3 is CASTWGQGDTGYTF. The CDR3 DNA reads TGTGCCAGCACTTGGGGACAGGGGGATACGGGCTACACCTTC.

This clonotype has just a few counts. This chain connects TRBV4-1 to TRBJ2-7; 7 bases line up with TRBD1. CDR1 is MGHRA and CDR2 is YSYEKL in the germline V gene. The CDR3 totals 17 residues. The V gene end was trimmed by 3 bases and the J gene end by 3 bases; junction bases not matched to a gene: 14. CDR3 loop: CASSQAIFGTEVYEQYF. CDR3 nucleotide sequence: TGCGCCAGCAGCCAGGCTATCTTCGGGACAGAGGTCTACGAGCAGTACTTC.

There are a few counts of this clonotype. The rearrangement joins TRBV7-9 to TRBJ2-7; 11 bases fit TRBD2. Trimming cost V 5 bases and J 2 bases; bases outside gene matches: 8. The germline CDR1 and CDR2 sequences are SEHNR and FQNEAQ (reference sequence). CDR3 length equals 16 residues. CDR3 loop: CASSGTSGSLPYEQYF. CDR3 in DNA: TGTGCCAGCAGCGGCACTAGCGGGAGCCTCCCCTACGAGCAGTACTTC.

This clonotype was observed a few times. The chain carries TRBV3-1 and TRBJ2-3; D gene unclear. This CDR3 has 20 residues. The ends were cut back, 1 base at V and 0 bases at J, with 23 bases in the middle. From germline, CDR1 is LGHDT and CDR2 YNNKEL (reference sequence). CDR3 sequence: CASSQARGVASHTSTDTQYF. The CDR3 DNA sequence: TGTGCCAGCAGCCAAGCCCGAGGAGTAGCTAGTCACACTAGCACAGATACGCAGTATTTT.

This clonotype showed up many times. J is TRBJ1-5 and V is TRBV11-2; possibly TRBD1 for D (6 bases). From germline, CDR1 is SGHAT and CDR2 FQNNGV. The CDR3 contains 15 residues. The V gene lost 2 bases and the J gene lost 4 bases, with 12 bases spanning the gap. The CDR3 loop reads CASSLQDSRNQPQHF. The DNA of the CDR3 is TGTGCCAGCAGCTTACAGGACAGTAGGAATCAGCCCCAGCATTTT.

The chain employs TRBV12-3 or TRBV12-4 and TRBJ2-5; D is possibly TRBD2 (6 bases). Trimming left V 2 bases short and J 3 bases short, with 10 bases between. CDR3 length equals 14 residues. The CDR3 loop is CASSLRGGEETQYF. The CDR3 nucleotides read TGTGCCAGCAGTTTAAGGGGCGGGGAAGAGACCCAGTACTTC.

The rearrangement uses TRBV27 and TRBJ2-7; possibly TRBD1 or TRBD2 for D (5 bases each). Between the trimmed V and J ends, which lost 2 bases and 2 bases, there was a span of 10 bases. Germline assignment: CDR1 MNHEY and CDR2 SMNVEV (reference sequence). The CDR3 runs 14 residues. The CDR3 loop is CASSLQGPTYEQYF. The DNA of the CDR3 is TGTGCCAGCAGTTTACAGGGACCGACCTACGAGCAGTACTTC.

The chain has TRBV2 and TRBJ1-5; D possibly corresponds to TRBD1 (6 bases). Trimming stripped 8 bases from V and 5 bases from J, with 19 bases between. The length of the CDR3 is 15 residues. CDR1 and CDR2 (germline): SNHLY, FYNNEI. CDR3 DNA sequence: TGTGCCAGCGCCGGGACAAATGGAGCGGATCAGCCCCAGCATTTT. Its translation: CASAGTNGADQPQHF.

The chain combines TRBV28 with TRBJ1-5; D is unresolved. Germline V lookup: CDR1 MDHEN, CDR2 SYDVKM. Trimming took off 5 bases at V and 3 bases at J, with 11 bases between the two ends. The CDR3 extends over 14 amino acids. The CDR3 loop is CASSPDWDNQPQHF. In DNA, the CDR3 is TGTGCCAGCAGTCCTGACTGGGACAATCAGCCCCAGCATTTT.